Given below is one T cell receptor beta chain in context. The sample is drawn from a study of blood T cell repertoires in COVID-19. Turning to the study itself: Some COVID-19 samples were acute and others convalescent; all came from the United States, Italy and Spain. T cells, B-cell-depleted T cells, or PBMCs provided the cDNA or gDNA that served as material.

Original processing notes: Estimation of nucleated cell counts relied on the amplification of reference gene primers. Only in-frame clones appear in the TCRdb table, and some are missing; sequencing was by immunoSEQ multiplex PCR. That table is the source of V, J and clone size, and D and trimming were worked out from the DNA. Of some 150,000 clones in the sample, 84% were seen once. Enrolled through a virtual design, the participants were between roughly 18 and 100 years of age and came from fewer than 30 US areas. CDR1 and CDR2 from the germline V gene are LNHDA and SQIVND (reference sequence). The CDR3 is 14 amino acids. Trimming removed 6 bases at V and 3 bases at J, with 13 bases between.

The clonotype was recovered from a man in his fifties who had recovered from COVID-19. Material: PBMCs or T cells enriched from blood (not recorded which). The chain links TRBV19 to TRBJ2-3; a possible D gene is TRBD2 (5 bases). The CDR3 sequence is CASREGVITDTQYF. CDR3 bases: TGTGCCAGTAGAGAGGGAGTAATAACAGATACGCAGTATTTT. Drawing the rest from reference TRBV19 and TRBJ2-3, the complete variable domain is DGGITQSPKYLFRKEGQNVTLSCEQNLNHDAMYWYRQDPGQGLRLIYYSQIVNDFQKGDIAEGYSVSREKKESFPLTVTSAQKNPTAFYLCASREGVITDTQYFGPGTRLTVL.